This T cell receptor beta chain was recorded in a study of OX40 agonist ivuxolimab in advanced cancers. The wider study: Dose-escalation subjects each had hepatocellular carcinoma, melanoma, renal cell or head and neck cancer.

Findings and limits, study-wide: Partly responding patients at 0.1-3.0 mg/kg showed some of the smallest clonal expansion. The authors did not determine the antigen specificity of the expanded peripheral T cells.

This clone has a handful of counts. Its target is unknown. Profiling relied on immunoSEQ multiplex PCR, and the TCRdb table lists in-frame clones only, not all of them. There are 50,000 to 70,000 clones in the sample; about 90% occur only once, and around 0.35% lies in the top ten. Trimming took 2 bases from V and 5 from J, leaving 10 bases between them. The CDR3 covers 13 residues. Germline V gene data show CDR1 as GTSNPN and CDR2 as SVGIG (reference sequence). Specimen: CD4+ or CD8+ T cells sorted from blood, collected in a trial of the OX40 agonist ivuxolimab. This sequence was found in an adult with an advanced solid tumor such as melanoma, head and neck, liver or kidney cancer. The V call is TRBV30, the J call TRBJ1-5; no clear D. CDR3 sequence reads: CAWSPAADQPQHF. CDR3 DNA sequence: TGTGCCTGGAGTCCGGCAGCCGATCAGCCCCAGCATTTT.